These T cell receptor beta chains were read from a single sample in a study of blood T cell repertoires in COVID-19. TCRdb keeps only in-frame clones here, not all; method: immunoSEQ multiplex PCR. The sample has 110,000 to 150,000 clones, around 83% seen once. What was sequenced was peripheral blood. These receptors were collected from a man between 60 and 75 years old with active or convalescent COVID-19. Both conserved end residues are part of each CDR3. D genes are given only for firm matches. For some rows the clone size is stated as once, few or many, or as a class when expanded; others skip it.

j_call clone_size v_call d_call cdr3_aa cdr3_nt
TRBJ1-2 . TRBV24-1 . CATSDFGGYGYTF TGTGCCACCAGTGATTTCGGCGGCTATGGCTACACCTTC
TRBJ1-1 . TRBV18 TRBD1 CASSPQGTGQAFF TGTGCCAGCTCACCCCAAGGGACAGGGCAAGCTTTCTTT
TRBJ1-4 . TRBV30 . CAWSLMQGRSEKLFF TGTGCCTGGAGTTTAATGCAGGGGCGTAGTGAAAAACTGTTTTTT
TRBJ2-5 . TRBV28 TRBD2 CASSLVAREWAQYF TGTGCCAGCAGTTTAGTCGCGCGGGAGTGGGCCCAGTACTTC
TRBJ2-7 . TRBV12-3/TRBV12-4 . CASSLGQNEQYF TGTGCCAGCAGTTTAGGACAGAACGAGCAGTACTTC
TRBJ1-2 few TRBV3-1/TRBV3-2 TRBD1 CASSQPGQGGYGYTF TGTGCCAGCAGCCAACCGGGACAGGGAGGCTATGGCTACACCTTC
TRBJ1-4 . TRBV5-6 . CATTRYGLNEKLFF TGTGCCACCACTCGCTATGGGCTTAATGAAAAACTGTTTTTT
TRBJ1-1 . TRBV9 . CASSPWTEVSSEAFF TGTGCCAGCAGCCCTTGGACAGAAGTGAGCTCTGAAGCTTTCTTT
TRBJ2-7 few TRBV7-2 . CASSLASRGEQYF TGTGCCAGCAGCTTAGCGAGCAGGGGCGAGCAGTACTTC
TRBJ2-5 . TRBV27 TRBD1 CATGQVEETQYF TGTGCCACCGGACAGGTTGAAGAGACCCAGTACTTC
TRBJ1-2 . TRBV7-2 . CASSDRQIGYTF TGTGCCAGCAGCGACCGACAAATCGGTTACACCTTC
TRBJ2-1 . TRBV19 TRBD2 CASSGRAPYNEQFF TGTGCCAGTAGCGGGAGGGCCCCGTACAATGAGCAGTTCTTC
TRBJ2-1 . TRBV7-2 . CASSPQWRRNYNEQFF TGTGCCAGCAGCCCCCAATGGCGGAGAAACTACAATGAGCAGTTCTTC
TRBJ1-5 . TRBV6-1 . CASSEPGNQPQHF TGTGCCAGCAGTGAACCGGGCAATCAGCCCCAGCATTTT
TRBJ1-1 . TRBV6-5 . CASSPGQREAFF TGTGCCAGCAGTCCCGGACAGCGTGAAGCTTTCTTT
TRBJ2-2 few TRBV7-6 TRBD1 CASSLGRQGSNTGELFF TGTGCCAGCAGCTTAGGGAGACAGGGCAGTAACACCGGGGAGCTGTTTTTT
TRBJ1-1 . TRBV5-1 TRBD1 CASSQITGTGGTEAFF TGCGCCAGCAGCCAGATAACCGGGACAGGGGGTACTGAAGCTTTCTTT
TRBJ1-5 . TRBV18 . CASSPMENSNQPQHF TGTGCCAGCTCACCAATGGAGAATAGCAATCAGCCCCAGCATTTT
TRBJ1-1 . TRBV6-7 TRBD1 CASSPVHRGFFYPPWDTEAFF TGTGCCAGCAGCCCAGTCCACAGGGGTTTTTTCTACCCGCCCTGGGACACTGAAGCTTTCTTT
TRBJ1-4 . TRBV19 . CATTAQGRLFF TGTGCCACTACAGCTCAGGGGAGACTGTTTTTT
TRBJ1-1 once TRBV11-2 TRBD1 CASSFEGARTEAFF TGTGCCAGCAGCTTCGAGGGGGCAAGGACTGAAGCTTTCTTT
TRBJ2-7 . TRBV19 TRBD2 CASSVTSGASFYEQYF TGTGCCAGTAGTGTGACTAGCGGGGCCTCGTTCTACGAGCAGTACTTC
TRBJ1-2 . TRBV6-2/TRBV6-3 TRBD1 CASSYGFDRGYGYTF TGTGCCAGCAGTTACGGTTTCGACAGGGGGTATGGCTACACCTTC
TRBJ2-2 . TRBV9 . CASSVPPGGAGELFF TGTGCCAGCAGCGTTCCTCCGGGGGGCGCCGGGGAGCTGTTTTTT
TRBJ1-3 . TRBV5-1 . CASSQTASGNTIYF TGCGCCAGCAGCCAAACAGCTTCTGGAAACACCATATATTTT
TRBJ1-1 . TRBV11-3 . CASSTETANTEAFF TGTGCTAGCAGTACCGAGACAGCGAACACTGAAGCTTTCTTT
TRBJ1-2 . TRBV30 TRBD1 CAWSTLGTGGGKPPNYGYTF TGTGCCTGGAGTACCCTCGGGACAGGGGGCGGAAAACCTCCTAACTATGGCTACACCTTC
TRBJ2-7 once TRBV3-1/TRBV3-2 TRBD1 CASSLSGTGMTSYEQYF TGTGCCAGCAGCCTTTCTGGGACAGGGATGACATCCTACGAGCAGTACTTC
TRBJ1-1 . TRBV27 . CASSLRENTEAFF TGTGCCAGCAGTTTAAGAGAGAACACTGAAGCTTTCTTT
TRBJ2-1 . TRBV12-5 TRBD2 CASAPLAVYNEQFF TGTGCTAGTGCCCCACTAGCGGTGTACAATGAGCAGTTCTTC
TRBJ2-7 . TRBV19 . CASSSTGLGEQYF TGTGCCAGTAGTAGTACAGGGCTTGGCGAGCAGTACTTC
TRBJ2-1 . TRBV18 TRBD2 CASSPLAASYNEQFF TGTGCCAGCTCTCCCCTAGCGGCCTCCTACAATGAGCAGTTCTTC
TRBJ1-6 . TRBV4-1 . CASSQGGQVSYNSPLHF TGCGCCAGCAGCCAAGGGGGCCAGGTATCGTATAATTCACCCCTCCACTTT
TRBJ2-7 . TRBV28 TRBD2 CASSWPGGSYEQYF TGTGCCAGCAGTTGGCCGGGGGGTTCGTACGAGCAGTACTTC
TRBJ2-5 . TRBV5-1 . CASSLEAGWGETQYF TGCGCCAGCAGCTTGGAGGCGGGGTGGGGAGAGACCCAGTACTTC
TRBJ2-1 . TRBV6-2/TRBV6-3 TRBD1 CASSYSGQGSTYNEQFF TGTGCCAGCAGTTACTCGGGACAGGGGAGCACCTACAATGAGCAGTTCTTC
TRBJ1-1 . TRBV5-1 TRBD1 CASSSGTGNTEAFF TGCGCCAGCAGCTCCGGGACAGGTAACACTGAAGCTTTCTTT
TRBJ1-1 . TRBV18 TRBD1 CASSPPGQGEAFF TGTGCCAGCTCACCCCCAGGACAGGGTGAAGCTTTCTTT
TRBJ1-4 . TRBV6-6 TRBD1 CASSYPGQGNEKLFF TGTGCCAGCAGTTACCCAGGACAGGGAAATGAAAAACTGTTTTTT
TRBJ1-2 . TRBV19 . CASSGGIYDGDGYTF TGTGCCAGTAGTGGGGGGATATACGACGGGGATGGCTACACCTTC
TRBJ1-5 few TRBV19 . CASSQRVPRSKNQPQHF TGTGCCAGTAGCCAACGAGTTCCACGGTCGAAGAATCAGCCCCAGCATTTT
TRBJ2-5 . TRBV11-2 . CASSLFERKGETQYF TGTGCCAGCAGCTTATTTGAACGGAAGGGGGAGACCCAGTACTTC
TRBJ1-1 . TRBV2 TRBD1 CASSGLAGGTGEAFF TGTGCCAGCAGTGGTTTAGCAGGGGGGACAGGTGAAGCTTTCTTT
TRBJ1-4 . TRBV6-1 TRBD1 CASSDDRANEKLFF TGTGCCAGCAGTGACGACAGGGCGAATGAAAAACTGTTTTTT